This T cell receptor (beta chain) was captured in a study of cytomegalovirus exposure and HLA in healthy donors listed by TCRdb under 2017. About the study as a whole: According to an earlier analysis of a few hundred of the donors, some 170 million T cells yielded 90 million to 130 million unique TCR beta sequences and 276 Gb of sequence data. In an earlier analysis of roughly 580 of the donors, high-throughput TCR beta sequencing was used to judge whether each TCR beta V gene segment behaved as functional or pseudogenic. Roughly 5 DR-DQ haplotypes were handled as single units for association and clustering, since linkage in the cohort was strong. Genome-wide SNP genotypes for about three fifths of the roughly 700 donors were used in a later genetic analysis, which treated that subset as a discovery cohort. Typing coverage differed by locus: A, B, C, DRB1 and DQB1 were typed in about 629-640 donors, DQA1 in about 560, DPA1 in 606, and DPB1 in 472. A later analysis re-examined previously published TCR beta repertoires from 610 or so donors and added high-resolution HLA genotyping to investigate patterns of TCR occurrence. High-throughput TCR immunosequencing, statistical association of individual TCRs with disease status, and machine learning were combined to predict cytomegalovirus infection status. Besides the first cohort of approximately 670 subjects, a separate validation cohort made up of about 120 different subjects was used. All discovery cohort repertoires had been generated using a single sequencing platform. Among 300 to 500 genotyped donors of the cohort, an average of approximately 240,000 unique TCR beta nucleotide sequences was sequenced per donor, of which about 19% were non-productive. The study profiled the T cell repertoires of more than 500 subjects by immunosequencing and related them to cytomegalovirus serostatus. Donor age, sex, ethnicity and CMV serostatus were compiled together with the repertoire data. HLA typing included class I and class II loci at four-digit resolution. The genetic ancestry cluster associated with self-reported Caucasian donors included over 65% of the approximately 430 genotyped donors. The study was designed to test whether signatures of past pathogen exposure could be identified by cataloging public T cell receptors. In the later analysis, no new phenotypic data were used to find candidate immune exposures; instead, reliance was placed on TCR beta sequences and their occurrence across donors. An early release that covered about 600 HLA-typed donors contained 250 to 350 gigabases of sequencing data and approximately 85 million unique TCR sequences. What the research found in general, with its limitations: Several of the top co-occurrence clusters appeared to be linked to parvovirus B19, influenza, CMV and Epstein-Barr virus, according to a later analysis. At a false discovery rate of 0.05, a later analysis linked under 20,000 TCR beta sequences to specific HLA alleles. Assigning TCR associations to individual alleles was difficult when HLA alleles, especially DR and DQ, strongly co-occurred. Because HLA typing was missing for some donors at each locus, association tests included only the typed subset. A cluster of highly shared sequence variants was judged likely to represent a technical artifact of the sequencing pipeline. Because the 87-base-pair reads could not distinguish some IMGT-functional V segments, including TRBV6-2 and TRBV6-3, those segments were excluded. Linkage disequilibrium might explain the correlated functional status among segregating V segments, but an unknown experimental factor could not be excluded. A further reported finding was that TCR beta sequences accurately predicted the HLA-A and HLA-B alleles for most subjects in the first cohort. According to a later genetic analysis, donors in an Asian-associated ancestry cluster had fewer N-insertions in productive TCRs than the approximately 650-donor mean. V-gene and J-gene trimming of TCR beta chains was associated with a missense DCLRE1C variant in a later genetic analysis, and the association was replicated in an independent cohort. The cohort was sequenced for TCR beta chains only, and without alpha or paired-chain data the features that could be detected were limited. In vitro tests confirmed that a few of the cytomegalovirus-associated TCR beta chains recognize cytomegalovirus antigens. The classifier was reported to diagnose cytomegalovirus status with high specificity and sensitivity in both the original cohort and the validation cohort. The study listed 150 to 200 TCR beta chains as associated with cytomegalovirus. Compared with equally common non-associated chains, HLA-associated TCR beta chains in a later analysis were more clonally expanded and had lower generation probabilities. Presence/absence analyses assumed roughly uniform sequencing depth across donors, an assumption that may not hold. The only immune exposure information available for the cohort was CMV serostatus. Most CMV-associated TCR beta chains appeared to be HLA-restricted in a later analysis, and the HLA associations seemed to be driven largely by CMV exposure. An earlier analysis of 587 of the donors showed that most TCR beta V segments appeared in productive rearrangements either about 87% or about 30% of the time, which broadly matched IMGT annotations. According to the authors, the approach could potentially be generalized to other disease states and immunological phenotypes. Across donors, most TCR sequences were observed very rarely, whereas some public TCRs were present in many individuals. A later analysis found that TCR association rates varied across HLA loci, with DRB1 alleles showing the most associated TCRs and HLA-C alleles the fewest. Because counts were too low, roughly 16 rarely observed V segments, including chromosome 9 orphons, were left out of the earlier analysis of 587 of the donors.

The cohort was made up of 500 to 800 healthy bone marrow donors. At the time of sampling, every cohort member was nominally healthy, though immune exposures that went unrecorded were likely present. The donor was CMV seronegative and was included in the group of a few hundred seronegative cohort members. Each donor provided a peripheral blood sample, and peripheral blood mononuclear cells were used for TCR beta sequencing. The Qiagen DNeasy Blood Extraction Kit was used to extract genomic DNA from the blood cell samples. A note on this clone: There is no known antigen for this receptor.

The CDR3, from cysteine to phenylalanine, totals 17 residues. Only the CDR3 DNA stays, 51 bases, in frame from base 1. The trim is 5 bases for V and 1 base for J, with a gap of 20 bases between the germline ends. CDR1 and CDR2 (MNHEY, SMNVEV) derive from the germline V gene (reference sequence). Libraries came from the immunoSEQ multiplex PCR assay. The multiplex PCR relied on a mix of 60 forward primers for TCR Vbeta segments and 13 reverse primers for TCR Jbeta segments. A multiplex PCR assay on genomic DNA amplified the CDR3 region of rearranged TCR beta genes. The amplified TCR beta libraries were sequenced on the Illumina HiSeq System as 87-base-pair reads. Per the source publication's procedure: A later analysis counted tens of millions of unique TCR beta chains across the approximately 700 repertoires, and roughly 11 million of these chains were shared by at least two donors. To remove PCR and sequencing errors, raw reads were error-corrected and collapsed into unique sequences using a nearest-neighbor algorithm that merged closely related sequences. To assign V, D and J gene segments, CDR3 sequences were aligned to IMGT reference sequences. For a sequence to be retained, at least a six-nucleotide match to both a V gene segment and a J gene segment was required. A rearrangement was called productive if the CDR3 had no stop codons and remained in frame with V and J, and every other rearrangement was called non-productive. Following IMGT convention, CDR3 was defined as the stretch from the second conserved V-encoded cysteine to the conserved J-encoded phenylalanine. In an earlier analysis of just under 600 of the donors, sequences lacking an unambiguous match to a single V gene segment were excluded. In an earlier analysis of approximately 500 of the donors, a V segment was called functional when productive rearrangements were above 56.7%, and segregating when the standard deviation between donors exceeded 5%. A statistical classification framework was built for diagnosing cytomegalovirus status from the catalog of TCR beta chain sequences. A later analysis assigned V and J genes by comparing TCR nucleotide sequences with IMGT/GENE-DB human TR gene sequences. In a later analysis, CDR3 sequences and most-parsimonious VDJ recombination scenarios were assigned using the TCRdist pipeline. In a later analysis, each TCR beta chain was defined by its CDR3 amino acid sequence together with its V-gene family, and reads lacking a unique V-gene family were excluded. A later analysis removed 592 highly shared, low-generation-probability nucleotide sequences to deal with suspected cross-contamination and a sequencing artifact. A later analysis calculated a clonal expansion index for each public chain from normalized within-repertoire ranks of inferred template counts. A later analysis computed generation probabilities with a VDJ recombination model fitted to out-of-frame rearrangements, and checked the results against IGoR. In a later analysis, hypergeometric tests were used to score TCR-TCR, TCR-HLA and TCR-CMV co-occurrence, with a repertoire-size bias correction applied to TCR pairs. To estimate false discovery rates, a later analysis permuted the HLA or CMV assignments 20 times. A later analysis grouped co-occurring TCRs with DBSCAN, adding TCRdist sequence similarity when clustering within HLA-allele-positive subsets. For co-occurrence clustering, repertoires with fewer than 30,000 or more than 120,000 public chains were excluded, along with about five repertoires with anomalous nucleotide sharing. TCRdb carries this immuneACCESS record with in-frame sequences only. Its versions omit some clonotypes, under half of them owing to an unresolved V gene in the studies checked, with the rest unexplained. Clone size and the V and J calls come from that table; the DNA yielded D and trimming. The table for this sample lists about 110,000 clones. Of the sample, about 0.59% is held by the ten largest clones.

This receptor was taken from a man over 45 in good health and CMV-seronegative. The specimen sequenced was PBMCs. This chain joins TRBV27 to TRBJ1-2; a tentative D call is TRBD1 (5 bases match). The sequenced DNA: TGTGCCAGCAGTAAGCCGGGACTCAGAATGGATAACTATGGCTACACCTTC. Translation gives CASSKPGLRMDNYGYTF.